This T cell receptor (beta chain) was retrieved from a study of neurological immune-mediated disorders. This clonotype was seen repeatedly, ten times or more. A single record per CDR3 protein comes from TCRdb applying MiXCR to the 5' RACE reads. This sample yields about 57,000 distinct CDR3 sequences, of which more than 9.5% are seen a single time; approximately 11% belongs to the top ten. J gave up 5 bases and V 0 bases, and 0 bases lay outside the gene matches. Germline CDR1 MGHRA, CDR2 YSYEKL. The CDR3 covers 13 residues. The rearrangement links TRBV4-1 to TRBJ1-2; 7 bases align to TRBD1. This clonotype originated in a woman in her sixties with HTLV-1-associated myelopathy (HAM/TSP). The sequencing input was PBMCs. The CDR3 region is CASSQEGQYGYTF. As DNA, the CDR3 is TGCGCCAGCAGCCAAGAGGGACAGTATGGCTACACCTTC.